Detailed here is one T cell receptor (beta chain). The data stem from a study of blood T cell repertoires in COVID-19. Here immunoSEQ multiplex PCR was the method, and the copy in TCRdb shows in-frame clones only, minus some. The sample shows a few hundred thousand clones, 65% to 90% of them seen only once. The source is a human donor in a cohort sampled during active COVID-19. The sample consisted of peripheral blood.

This CDR3 is CASSSQQGANTGELFF. The CDR3 DNA follows: TGTGCCAGCAGCTCCCAACAGGGGGCAAACACCGGGGAGCTGTTTTTT. This chain connects TRBV5-4 to TRBJ2-2, with 9 bases that match TRBD1. Looked up from germline, CDR1 is SGHNT and CDR2 is YYREEE (reference sequence). The CDR3 consists of 16 residues. The V gene end was trimmed by 3 bases and the J gene end by 2 bases; junction bases not matched to a gene: 5.